This TCR beta chain is from a study of OX40 agonist ivuxolimab in advanced cancers. Across the whole study: Partial responses were achieved by three patients, one with hepatocellular carcinoma and two with cutaneous melanoma. Notes on the study in general: By week 6 at 0.1 to 3.0 mg/kg, blood CD4+ and CD8+ T cells had expanded clonally. Expanded clones belonging to CD8+ T cells outnumbered, on average, those of CD4+.

Exclusion applied to patients with autoimmune disease history or systemic immunosuppression. Assay used: immunoSEQ multiplex PCR; TCRdb lists only in-frame clones, some missing. This table has tens of thousands of clones, roughly nine tenths appearing once. With V trimmed by 7 bases and J by 5 bases, 9 bases remained unmatched. The CDR3 contains 15 residues. CDR1 and CDR2 from the germline V gene are MNHNY and SVGAGI (reference sequence). Only one count was recorded for this clone. Its antigen is unknown. This TCR was recovered from an adult with an advanced solid tumor such as melanoma, head and neck, liver or kidney cancer. The rearrangement links TRBV6-6 to TRBJ2-2; 8 bases line up with TRBD2. Sequencing used CD4+ or CD8+ T cells sorted from blood, obtained in a trial of the OX40 agonist ivuxolimab. The CDR3 DNA reads TGTGCCAGCACCAAAGGGACTAGTCGTACCGGGGAGCTGTTTTTT. Translated: CASTKGTSRTGELFF.